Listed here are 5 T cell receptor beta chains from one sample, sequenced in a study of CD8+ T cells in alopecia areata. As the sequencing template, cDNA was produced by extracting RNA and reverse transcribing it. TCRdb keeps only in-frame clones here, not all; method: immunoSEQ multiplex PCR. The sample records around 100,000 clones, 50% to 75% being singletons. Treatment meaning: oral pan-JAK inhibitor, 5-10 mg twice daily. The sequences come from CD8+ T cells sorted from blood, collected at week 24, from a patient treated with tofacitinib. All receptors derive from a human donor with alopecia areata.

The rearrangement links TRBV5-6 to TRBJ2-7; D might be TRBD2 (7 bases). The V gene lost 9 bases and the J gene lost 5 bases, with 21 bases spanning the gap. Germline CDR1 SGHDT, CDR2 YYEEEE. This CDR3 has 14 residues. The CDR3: CATQLGGRPHEQYF. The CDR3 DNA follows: TGTGCCACCCAGCTCGGGGGGCGCCCCCACGAGCAGTACTTC. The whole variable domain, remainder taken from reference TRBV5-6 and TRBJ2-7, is DAGVTQSPTHLIKTRGQQVTLRCSPKSGHDTVSWYQQALGQGPQFIFQYYEEEERQRGNFPDRFSGHQFPNYSSELNVNALLLGDSALYLCATQLGGRPHEQYFGPGTRLTVT.

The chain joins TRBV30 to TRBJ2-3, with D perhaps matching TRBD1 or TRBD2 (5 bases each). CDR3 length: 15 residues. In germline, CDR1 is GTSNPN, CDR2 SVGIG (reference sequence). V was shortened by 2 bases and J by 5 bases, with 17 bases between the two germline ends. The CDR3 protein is CAWSTGTGVGDTQYF. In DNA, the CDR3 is TGTGCCTGGAGTACCGGGACCGGGGTTGGAGATACGCAGTATTTT.

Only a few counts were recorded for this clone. DNA for the CDR3: TGTGCTAGTGGTTTGCCCCAGGGAATCGTCAGGGACACTGAAGCTTTCTTT. As protein: CASGLPQGIVRDTEAFF. V and J are TRBV12-5 and TRBJ1-1; D is possibly TRBD1 (5 bases). CDR1 and CDR2 (germline): LGHNT, FRNRAP. Trimming stripped 2 bases from V and 3 bases from J, with 19 bases between. This CDR3 is built from 17 residues.

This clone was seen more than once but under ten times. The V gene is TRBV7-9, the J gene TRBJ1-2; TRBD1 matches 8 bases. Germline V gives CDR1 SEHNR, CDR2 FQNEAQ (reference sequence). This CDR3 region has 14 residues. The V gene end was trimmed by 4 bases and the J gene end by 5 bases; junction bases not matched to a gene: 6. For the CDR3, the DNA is TGTGCCAGCAGCTCGGGACAGGCCTGGTATGGCTACACCTTC. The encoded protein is CASSSGQAWYGYTF.

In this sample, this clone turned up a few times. The CDR3 spells CSVEDAALQETQYF. Here the CDR3 DNA reads TGCAGCGTTGAAGATGCCGCCTTACAAGAGACCCAGTACTTC. V and J are TRBV29-1 and TRBJ2-5; D not certain. Germline V lookup: CDR1 SQVTM, CDR2 ANQGSEA. Trimming cost V 0 bases and J 2 bases, with 10 bases left between them. The length of the CDR3 is 14 residues. Full variable domain (outside the CDR3, taken from reference TRBV29-1 and TRBJ2-5): SAVISQKPSRDICQRGTSLTIQCQVDSQVTMMFWYRQQPGQSLTLIATANQGSEATYESGFVIDKFPISRPNLTFSTLTVSNMSPEDSSIYLCSVEDAALQETQYFGPGTRLLVL.